A single TCR beta chain is shown here with its context. The data were obtained in a study of blood T cell repertoires in COVID-19. The overall study: Collection of acute and convalescent COVID-19 samples took place in the United States, Italy and Spain. Sources were T cells, B-cell-depleted T cells, or PBMCs; the material itself was cDNA or gDNA.

CDR1 is LNHDA, CDR2 SQIVND, per germline (reference sequence). The CDR3 covers 19 residues. V lost 4 bases, J lost 2 bases, and 24 bases lay in between. TCRdb keeps only in-frame clones here, not all; method: immunoSEQ multiplex PCR. The table includes around 76,000 clones, approximately 85% detected once. The source is a man aged 80 or over with acute or convalescent COVID-19. The V and J genes are TRBV19 and TRBJ1-5; D perhaps matches TRBD1 (5 bases). The sample was peripheral blood. CDR3 protein: CASSRGGGRIVCGNQPQHF. The CDR3, as DNA: TGTGCCAGTAGTAGGGGGGGAGGGAGGATCGTTTGTGGCAATCAGCCCCAGCATTTT.